This TCR beta chain was observed in a study of CD8 T cells in Susac syndrome. V trimming: 4 bases; J trimming: 2 bases; junction bases outside the gene matches: 12. Germline assignment: CDR1 MNHEY and CDR2 SVGEGT. CDR3 length: 17 residues. Random hexamers were used to reverse transcribe an amount of 0.5 to 1 ug RNA. MiXCR was run by TCRdb on the immunoSEQ multiplex PCR reads, yielding one entry per CDR3 protein. The sample shows approximately 230,000 distinct CDR3 sequences, 80% to 95% of them seen only once. The sample consisted of CD4+ T cells from PBMCs. This chain joins TRBV6-2 or TRBV6-3 and TRBJ1-1, with 8 bases identical to TRBD1. This receptor was identified in a human donor with multiple sclerosis. This CDR3 reads CASSWSRGLSGNTEAFF. The CDR3 DNA is TGTGCCAGCAGTTGGTCCAGGGGGCTATCGGGAAACACTGAAGCTTTCTTT.